This T cell receptor (beta chain) was sequenced in a study of glioma-infiltrating T cells after dendritic cell vaccination. TCRB CDR3 was amplified from 2 ug genomic DNA or less. The PCR used 60 V beta and 13 J beta primers. Only in-frame clones appear in the TCRdb table, and some are missing; sequencing was by immunoSEQ multiplex PCR. This table holds tens of thousands of clones, over 90% found once. V dropped 1 base and J dropped 5 bases, with 8 bases sitting between them. The CDR3 is 13 amino acids. From germline, CDR1 is SGHDN and CDR2 FVKESK. The rearrangement links TRBV14 to TRBJ2-5; weak D call: TRBD1 (6 bases). Sample: blood, taken before dendritic cell vaccination. This TCR derives from a human donor with glioblastoma. The CDR3 sequence: CASSQGRGETQYF. DNA for the CDR3: TGTGCCAGCAGCCAAGGCAGGGGCGAGACCCAGTACTTC.